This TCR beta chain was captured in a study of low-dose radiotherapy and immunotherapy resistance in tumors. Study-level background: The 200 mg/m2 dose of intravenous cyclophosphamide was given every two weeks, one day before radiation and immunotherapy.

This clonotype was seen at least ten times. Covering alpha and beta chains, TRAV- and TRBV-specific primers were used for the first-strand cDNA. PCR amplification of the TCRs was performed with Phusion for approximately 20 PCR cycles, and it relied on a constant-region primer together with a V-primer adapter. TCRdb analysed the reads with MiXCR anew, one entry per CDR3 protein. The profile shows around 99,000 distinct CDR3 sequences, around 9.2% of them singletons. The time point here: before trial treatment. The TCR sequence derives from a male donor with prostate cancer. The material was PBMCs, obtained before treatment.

CDR3 sequence: CSVHASGSAYEQYF. CDR3 DNA sequence: TGCAGCGTCCACGCAAGCGGGAGCGCATACGAGCAGTACTTC. The V and J genes are TRBV29-1 and TRBJ2-7; 8 bases are a match to TRBD2. J gave up 4 bases and V 6 bases, and 11 bases lay outside the gene matches. The V gene's germline CDR1 is SQVTM and CDR2 ANQGSEA. The CDR3 runs 14 residues.